The 27 T cell receptor beta chains presented below share a single source sample, sequenced in a study of blood T cell repertoires in COVID-19 (dated by TCRdb to the early 2020s). Library preparation was by the immunoSEQ multiplex PCR assay. As stored in TCRdb, this immuneACCESS dataset retains in-frame rearrangements with V and J assigned. A fraction of the clones does not appear; measured against another copy, unresolved V genes explain less than half of the discrepancy, and the remainder lacks a known reason. For this sample the table gives 250,000 to 300,000 clones, of which 88% were detected only once. The ten largest clones take up just under 1% of the sample. Sample: PBMCs or T cells enriched from blood (not recorded which). These receptors were collected from a woman between 25 and 40 years old who had recovered from COVID-19.

This chain links TRBV2 with TRBJ2-5, with TRBD1 matching 9 bases. J gave up 5 bases and V 7 bases, and 11 bases lay outside the gene matches. The CDR3 totals 15 residues. CDR1 SNHLY and CDR2 FYNNEI come from the germline V gene. The CDR3 coding sequence is TGTGCCAGCATGAGAGCAGGGACAGGGAAGGAGACCCAGTACTTC. Translated, it gives CASMRAGTGKETQYF.

The V and J genes are TRBV6-4 and TRBJ2-1, with D tentatively TRBD1 (6 bases). Germline V gene sequence: CDR1 MRHNA, CDR2 SNTAGT. V shed 6 bases and J shed 1 base, with 13 bases lying between them. The CDR3 is made up of 15 amino acids. The CDR3 DNA reads as TGTGCCAGCAGCGAACAGGGTGGATCCTACAATGAGCAGTTCTTC. Translation gives CASSEQGGSYNEQFF.

This sequence joins TRBV6-1 and TRBJ2-1; the match to TRBD2 covers 12 bases. The CDR3 is made up of 17 amino acids. With V trimmed by 3 bases and J by 8 bases, 11 bases remained unmatched. CDR1 MNHNS and CDR2 SASEGT come from the germline V gene. The DNA of the CDR3 is TGTGCCAGCAGTGACCTAGCGGGAGGGCCCGCGGTACATGAGCAGTTCTTC. Translated, it gives CASSDLAGGPAVHEQFF.

This clone showed up just a few times. The V and J genes are TRBV5-1 and TRBJ2-3, with TRBD2 matching 12 bases. V trimming: 2 bases; J trimming: 3 bases; junction bases outside the gene matches: 7. Germline loops: CDR1 SGHRS, CDR2 YFSETQ. This CDR3 spans 17 amino acids. CDR3 amino acids: CASSFPSGRALTDTQYF. As DNA, the CDR3 is TGCGCCAGCAGCTTCCCTAGCGGGAGGGCTTTGACAGATACGCAGTATTTT.

The V gene is TRBV5-1, the J gene TRBJ1-4, with 8 bases that match TRBD1. The J segment lost 6 bases and the V segment lost 4 bases, leaving 5 bases of the junction unmatched. The CDR3 runs 14 residues. CDR1 is SGHRS, CDR2 YFSETQ, per germline. The chain's CDR3 is CASSRTGRDEKLFF. CDR3 nucleotide sequence: TGCGCCAGCAGCCGGACAGGGCGGGATGAAAAACTGTTTTTT.

This clone has only a few counts. The J gene is TRBJ2-2, the V gene TRBV11-2; D is undetermined. Per germline, CDR1 SGHAT and CDR2 FQNNGV. V lost 8 bases and J 6 bases, leaving 19 bases between the germline ends. CDR3 length equals 15 residues. CDR3 coding DNA: TGTGCCAGCCAAAATCGTCAGGTGCGTCCCGGGGAGCTGTTTTTT. Amino acid sequence: CASQNRQVRPGELFF.

The V gene is TRBV29-1, the J gene TRBJ2-3; D might be TRBD1 (7 bases). The CDR3 loop spans 15 amino acids. CDR1 SQVTM and CDR2 ANQGSEA come from the germline V gene. Trimming pared 5 bases from V and 4 bases from J, leaving 19 bases between. CDR3 loop: CSVPFRGQGADTQYF. The CDR3 DNA follows: TGCAGCGTTCCGTTCCGGGGGCAGGGGGCAGATACGCAGTATTTT.

This clone turned up a few times. This rearrangement joins TRBV10-3 to TRBJ2-7; the match to TRBD1 covers 10 bases. V was pared by 2 bases and J by 0 bases, with 1 base of the junction left unmatched. The germline V gene encodes CDR1 ENHRY and CDR2 SYGVKD. The CDR3 is 15 residues long. The CDR3: CAISEGTGASYEQYF. As DNA, the CDR3 is TGTGCCATCAGTGAGGGGACAGGGGCCTCCTACGAGCAGTACTTC.

This clone showed up just once. The rearrangement uses TRBV6-5 and TRBJ2-7; perhaps TRBD1 as D (6 bases). The germline V and J ends were trimmed by 4 bases and 3 bases, with 16 bases remaining between them. This CDR3 has 15 residues. Germline CDR1 and CDR2: MNHEY and SVGAGI. Written as DNA, the CDR3 is TGTGCCAGCAGTTTCAACCGGGACACCCGCTACGAGCAGTACTTC. It codes for CASSFNRDTRYEQYF.

The chain uses TRBV19 and TRBJ1-2; 7 positions agree with TRBD1. The V gene's germline CDR1 is LNHDA and CDR2 SQIVND (reference sequence). The V gene end was trimmed by 4 bases and the J gene end by 6 bases; junction bases not matched to a gene: 8. This CDR3 has 14 amino acids. CDR3: CASSSLGQLNGYTF. As DNA, the CDR3 is TGTGCCAGTAGTAGTTTGGGACAGTTAAATGGCTACACCTTC.

The chain is built from TRBV29-1 and TRBJ1-1; TRBD1 matches 9 bases. Germline loops: CDR1 SQVTM, CDR2 ANQGSEA. V lost 5 bases, J lost 8 bases, and 12 bases stayed unmatched. The CDR3 contains 14 residues. CDR3: CSVSPPDRGYEAFF. In DNA form, the CDR3 reads TGCAGCGTTTCCCCCCCGGACAGGGGCTACGAAGCTTTCTTT.

This clone was detected a few times. The chain employs TRBV19 and TRBJ1-5; D remains ambiguous. Trimming removed 3 bases from V and 5 bases from J, with 20 bases in between. CDR3 length equals 17 residues. Per germline, CDR1 LNHDA and CDR2 SQIVND (reference sequence). CDR3 bases: TGTGCCAGTAGTATTCTGCCCAGTGGGCGCGGGGATCAGCCCCAGCATTTT. Amino acids: CASSILPSGRGDQPQHF.

The chain recombines TRBV27 with TRBJ1-6; D is undetermined. CDR3 size: 14 residues. V was shortened by 4 bases and J by 0 bases, with 4 bases between the two germline ends. The germline V gene has CDR1 MNHEY and CDR2 SMNVEV (reference sequence). This CDR3 is CASSSYSYNSPLHF. CDR3 sequence (DNA): TGTGCCAGCAGTTCTTACTCCTATAATTCACCCCTCCACTTT.

The V call is TRBV5-1, the J call TRBJ1-1, with 8 positions matching TRBD1. The V segment lost 0 bases and the J segment 4 bases; nucleotides outside the gene matches: 14. This CDR3 has 18 residues. Germline-derived CDR1 and CDR2 are SGHRS and YFSETQ. The CDR3 sequence: CASSLGGPSTGEFTEAFF. CDR3 nucleotide sequence: TGCGCCAGCAGCTTGGGGGGGCCCTCGACAGGGGAGTTCACTGAAGCTTTCTTT.

The chain is built from TRBV4-3 and TRBJ2-5; 9 bases are shared with TRBD2. Germline CDR1 reads LGHNA; CDR2 reads YSLEER. The CDR3 has 16 amino acids. J gave up 7 bases and V 0 bases, and 9 bases lay outside the gene matches. CDR3 coding DNA: TGCGCCAGCAGCCAAGATCTAGCGGGGCCAAGGGGGACCCAGTACTTC. Translation gives CASSQDLAGPRGTQYF.

The chain carries TRBV7-9 and TRBJ2-7; TRBD1 matches 12 bases. Germline CDR1 is SEHNR and CDR2 is FQNEAQ (reference sequence). J was trimmed by 7 bases and V by 8 bases; bases with no gene match: 9. CDR3 length equals 14 residues. Here the CDR3 DNA reads TGTGCCAGCGGTCCGGGACAGGGGGCGGGTGAGCAGTACTTC. It translates to CASGPGQGAGEQYF.

This clone was found a few times. The chain combines TRBV18 with TRBJ1-5; D possibly corresponds to TRBD1 (6 bases). This CDR3 has 14 amino acids. Trimming pared 2 bases from V and 9 bases from J, leaving 14 bases between. CDR1 is KGHSH and CDR2 is LQKENI in the germline V gene. DNA of the CDR3: TGTGCCAGCTCACCAGTTCCGGGACACGGGCCCCAGCATTTT. Translating gives CASSPVPGHGPQHF.

In the case of this clone: The DNA is omitted, as the CDR3 cannot be located on it reliably, and the CDR3 follows TCRdb's listing. The rearrangement uses TRBV18 and TRBJ1-2; the table calls TRBD1, which could not be checked here. Ends included, the CDR3 has 16 residues. Germline loops: CDR1 KGHSH, CDR2 LQKENI. This CDR3 is CASSPPFGQGISYGTF.

The chain couples TRBV10-1 to TRBJ2-1; D perhaps matches TRBD2 (7 bases). The CDR3 has 12 amino acids. The V end was cut by 2 bases, the J end by 15 bases, with 14 bases between. Germline V gene lookup returns CDR1 WNHNN and CDR2 SYGVQD (reference sequence). CDR3 protein: CASSERGGNPFF. CDR3 nucleotide sequence: TGCGCCAGCAGTGAGAGGGGGGGAAACCCGTTCTTC.

The chain employs TRBV30 and TRBJ2-7; 10 nucleotides agree with TRBD1. The CDR3 runs 12 residues. V was clipped by 8 bases and J by 7 bases; unmatched bases: 8. Per the germline V gene, CDR1 is GTSNPN and CDR2 is SVGIG (reference sequence). The CDR3 DNA follows: TGTGCCCTCGGACAGGGGGGGTGGGAGCAGTACTTC. This codes for CALGQGGWEQYF.

The V call is TRBV9, the J call TRBJ1-1; D remains unclear. V gave up 0 bases and J gave up 1 base, with 7 bases separating them. The CDR3 totals 14 residues. Looked up from germline, CDR1 is SGDLS and CDR2 is YYNGEE. The CDR3 sequence is CASSVAPENTEAFF. The CDR3 coding sequence is TGTGCCAGCAGCGTAGCCCCAGAGAACACTGAAGCTTTCTTT. The full variable domain, completed using reference TRBV9 and TRBJ1-1, is DSGVTQTPKHLITATGQRVTLRCSPRSGDLSVYWYQQSLDQGLQFLIQYYNGEERAKGNILERFSAQQFPDLHSELNLSSLELGDSALYFCASSVAPENTEAFFGQGTRLTVV.

The chain employs TRBV5-1 and TRBJ1-2; 7 nucleotides match TRBD1. V lost 0 bases, J lost 9 bases, and 11 bases stayed unmatched. CDR1 and CDR2 from the germline V gene are SGHRS and YFSETQ. The CDR3 loop spans 15 amino acids. For the CDR3, the DNA is TGCGCCAGCAGCTTGGGACTCGACAGGGACCATCGCTACACCTTC. Translated: CASSLGLDRDHRYTF.

The chain employs TRBV24-1 and TRBJ2-6, with no clear D. The CDR3 length is 15 residues. CDR1 KGHDR and CDR2 SFDVKD come from the germline V gene. Trimming removed 1 base from V and 0 bases from J, with 3 bases in between. The CDR3 DNA reads as TGTGCCACCAGTGATTTCTTCTCTGGGGCCAACGTCCTGACTTTC. This sequence encodes CATSDFFSGANVLTF.

The chain joins TRBV7-6 to TRBJ2-1, with 9 bases fitting TRBD2. V was pared by 3 bases and J by 6 bases, with 9 bases of the junction left unmatched. The germline gives CDR1 SGHVS, CDR2 FNYEAQ. The CDR3 sequence is 16 residues long. CDR3 residues: CASSFRGTSTVNEQFF. In DNA form, the CDR3 reads TGTGCCAGCAGCTTTAGGGGGACTAGCACCGTCAATGAGCAGTTCTTC.

The V gene is TRBV29-1, the J gene TRBJ1-1, with 11 bases aligning to TRBD1. The CDR3 length is 13 residues. CDR1 is SQVTM, CDR2 ANQGSEA, per germline. The V gene end was trimmed by 7 bases and the J gene end by 4 bases; junction bases not matched to a gene: 5. CDR3 DNA: TGCAGCGAAACCGGGACAGGGGGCACTGAAGCTTTCTTT. Its translation is CSETGTGGTEAFF.

The chain is built from TRBV18 and TRBJ1-2; unclear D gene. Germline V gene lookup returns CDR1 KGHSH and CDR2 LQKENI. The CDR3 has 14 residues. V lost 3 bases, J lost 2 bases, and 10 bases lay in between. In DNA, the CDR3 is TGTGCCAGCTCACCTGTCGGGAGCAACTATGGCTACACCTTC. This codes for CASSPVGSNYGYTF.

The chain uses TRBV19 and TRBJ1-1, with TRBD1 identical over 7 bases. Trimming removed 7 bases from V and 0 bases from J; junction bases left unmatched: 8. CDR3 length: 15 residues. Germline V gene sequence: CDR1 LNHDA, CDR2 SQIVND (reference sequence). As DNA, the CDR3 is TGTGCCAGTACACTGAGACAGGGAGTGAACACTGAAGCTTTCTTT. Protein product: CASTLRQGVNTEAFF.